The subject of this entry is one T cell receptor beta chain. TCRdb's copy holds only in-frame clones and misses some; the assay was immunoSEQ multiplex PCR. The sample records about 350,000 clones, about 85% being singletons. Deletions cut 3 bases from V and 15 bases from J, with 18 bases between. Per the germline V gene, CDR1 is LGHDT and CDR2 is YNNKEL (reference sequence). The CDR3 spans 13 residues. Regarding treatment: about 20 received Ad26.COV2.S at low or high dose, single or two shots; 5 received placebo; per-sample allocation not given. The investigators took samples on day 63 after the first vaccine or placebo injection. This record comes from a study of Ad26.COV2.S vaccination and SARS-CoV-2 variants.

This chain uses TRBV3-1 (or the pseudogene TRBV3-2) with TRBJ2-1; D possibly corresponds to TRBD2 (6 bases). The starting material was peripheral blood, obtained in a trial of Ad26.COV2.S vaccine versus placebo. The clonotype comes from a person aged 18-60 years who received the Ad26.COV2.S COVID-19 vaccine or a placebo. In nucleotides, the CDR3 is TGTGCCAGCAGCCACGCCGGGACTCCCAGTTCGTTCTTC. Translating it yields CASSHAGTPSSFF.